This T cell receptor (beta chain) was profiled in a study of cytomegalovirus exposure and HLA in healthy donors. Study findings and constraints: A few chains tied to CMV proved CMV antigen-specific in vitro.

J was trimmed by 3 bases and V by 2 bases; bases with no gene match: 2. This CDR3 has 15 residues. The germline gives CDR1 MGHRA, CDR2 YSYEKL. Primers included in the PCR were 60 Vbeta and 13 Jbeta primers. Data came from immunoSEQ multiplex PCR; TCRdb stores just in-frame clones and leaves some out. Of approximately 160,000 clones in the sample, around 79% were seen once. As to this clone: Its matching antigen is unknown.

This sequence originates from a man aged 25-45 years in good health and CMV-seropositive. Sequenced material: PBMCs. The rearrangement uses TRBV4-1 and TRBJ2-7; TRBD2 agrees at 12 bases. This CDR3 reads CASSQPTSGSYEQYF. CDR3 coding DNA: TGCGCCAGCAGCCAACCGACTAGCGGGAGCTACGAGCAGTACTTC.